This TCR beta chain was retrieved from a study of T-cell reconstitution after alpha-beta-depleted transplantation in children. This clonotype was seen more than once but under ten times. V was clipped by 6 bases and J by 0 bases; unmatched bases: 6. CDR3 length equals 16 residues. CDR1 is SGHVS, CDR2 FNYEAQ, per germline. Unique molecular identifiers were used to barcode this TCRbeta library. Each CDR3 protein gets one entry after TCRdb re-called the PCR reads with MiXCR. The top ten clones hold 3.5% to 5% of a sample with about 610,000 distinct CDR3 sequences, over 9.5% of them seen once. The material sequenced was PBMCs from the stem cell graft donor, taken from the stem cell graft. The receptor was isolated from a human donor who donated a stem cell graft to a child with acute myeloid leukemia. This chain joins TRBV7-6 and TRBJ2-5; 11 positions match TRBD1. The CDR3 sequence is CASRAGQGAHQETQYF. CDR3 bases: TGTGCCAGCAGGGCTGGACAGGGGGCGCACCAAGAGACCCAGTACTTC. Full variable domain (outside the CDR3, taken from reference TRBV7-6 and TRBJ2-5): GAGVSQSPRYKVTKRGQDVALRCDPISGHVSLYWYRQALGQGPEFLTYFNYEAQQDKSGLPNDRFSAERPEGSISTLTIQRTEQRDSAMYRCASRAGQGAHQETQYFGPGTRLLVL.